This record looks at one T cell receptor (beta chain) sequence and its context. No antigen is known for it. These data originate in a study of shared clonotypes between healthy human individuals. Measured with immunoSEQ multiplex PCR; TCRdb has only the in-frame clones, and not every one. Found here are about 2.4 million clones, 80% to 95% of them singletons; the top ten hold 0.35% to 0.45%. Study observations and caveats: A handful of donors shared roughly 5% of their naive CD4 clonotypes.

This CDR3 comprises 14 residues. Between the trimmed V and J ends, which lost 4 bases and 1 base, there was a span of 10 bases. The germline CDR1 and CDR2 sequences are ENHRY and SYGVKD. The chain recombines TRBV10-3 with TRBJ2-5, with D perhaps matching TRBD1 (6 bases). The sequencing input was naive CD4+ T cells from PBMCs. Subset specified: CD45RA+ positively selected. This sequence originates from a man aged 18 to 29 in good health. Some clones in this sample may be carry-over from other donors' samples. CDR3 DNA sequence: TGTGCCATCAGTGTTGGACAGAGCCAAGAGACCCAGTACTTC. It translates to CAISVGQSQETQYF.